The 10 T cell receptor beta chains in this list originate from one sample, sequenced in a study of radiotherapy plus CTLA-4 blockade in lung cancer. Produced via immunoSEQ multiplex PCR; TCRdb's table is partial and in-frame only. The table lists about 60,000 clones, roughly four fifths of them singletons. The sequencing here drew on peripheral blood, taken from a patient treated with radiotherapy plus ipilimumab. The source of these receptors is a human donor with non-small cell lung cancer who had a complete response to radiotherapy plus ipilimumab.

The J gene is TRBJ2-2, the V gene TRBV5-1; no definite D call. The V and J ends lost 0 bases and 4 bases respectively, with 10 bases between them. The CDR3 extends over 15 amino acids. Germline CDR1 SGHRS, CDR2 YFSETQ. The CDR3 region is CASSLGEIGTGELFF. CDR3 nucleotides: TGCGCCAGCAGCTTGGGTGAAATCGGCACCGGGGAGCTGTTTTTT. The complete variable domain, with remaining parts taken from reference TRBV5-1 and TRBJ2-2, reads KAGVTQTPRYLIKTRGQQVTLSCSPISGHRSVSWYQQTPGQGLQFLFEYFSETQRNKGNFPGRFSGRQFSNSRSEMNVSTLELGDSALYLCASSLGEIGTGELFFGEGSRLTVL.

This sequence joins TRBV9 and TRBJ2-1; tentative D call: TRBD2 (8 bases). Trimming removed 3 bases at V and 8 bases at J, with 15 bases between. The CDR3 runs to 14 residues. CDR1 is SGDLS, CDR2 YYNGEE, per germline. The CDR3 loop is CASSEGAGGDEQFF. CDR3 nucleotides: TGTGCCAGCAGCGAGGGGGCGGGAGGAGATGAGCAGTTCTTC.

V gene TRBV5-6 combines with J gene TRBJ2-5, with 10 bases fitting TRBD2. J lost 5 bases, V lost 3 bases, and 10 bases had no gene match. The CDR3 has 16 residues. Per germline, CDR1 SGHDT and CDR2 YYEEEE. This CDR3 is CASSWRTSGLGETQYF. Here the CDR3 DNA reads TGTGCCAGCAGCTGGCGGACTAGCGGACTTGGGGAGACCCAGTACTTC. Full variable domain (outside the CDR3, taken from reference TRBV5-6 and TRBJ2-5): DAGVTQSPTHLIKTRGQQVTLRCSPKSGHDTVSWYQQALGQGPQFIFQYYEEEERQRGNFPDRFSGHQFPNYSSELNVNALLLGDSALYLCASSWRTSGLGETQYFGPGTRLLVL.

The chain joins TRBV7-2 to TRBJ2-7; 8 nucleotides line up with TRBD1. The ends lost 5 bases at V and 5 bases at J; junction bases unmatched: 8. The CDR3 contains 14 residues. Germline V gene data show CDR1 as SGHTA and CDR2 as FQGNSA. CDR3 DNA: TGTGCCAGCAGCCGTAACAGGGGGGTGAACGAGCAGTACTTC. Translated, it gives CASSRNRGVNEQYF.

This chain links TRBV7-8 with TRBJ2-2; 11 nucleotides line up with TRBD2. V lost 4 bases to trimming and J lost 4 bases; unmatched junction nucleotides: 8. The CDR3 runs to 17 residues. Germline CDR1 is SGHVS and CDR2 is FQNEAQ. CDR3 region: CASSSISGRGGTGELFF. The CDR3 DNA sequence: TGTGCCAGCAGCTCCATTAGCGGGAGGGGAGGCACCGGGGAGCTGTTTTTT.

This chain joins TRBV5-1 and TRBJ1-1; D may be TRBD1 (5 bases). Trimming left V 2 bases short and J 1 base short, with 9 bases between. The CDR3 totals 14 residues. In germline, CDR1 is SGHRS, CDR2 YFSETQ. The DNA for the CDR3 is TGCGCCAGCAGCTTTTCGGGGGGGAACACTGAAGCTTTCTTT. Its protein product is CASSFSGGNTEAFF.

This clone was observed a few times. Other DNA sequences in this sample translate to the same CDR3. The genes are TRBV6-5 and TRBJ2-7; TRBD1 is a possible D gene (6 bases). The V end lost 6 bases, the J end lost 0 bases, and 9 bases lay between the germline ends. The CDR3 is 13 residues long. Germline V CDR1 and CDR2: MNHEY, SVGAGI. As DNA, the CDR3 is TGTGCCAGCAGCAGGGGCAGCTCCTACGAGCAGTACTTC. The encoded protein is CASSRGSSYEQYF.

This clone was seen only a few times. CDR3 protein: CASSGTGSLAGNTIYF. DNA of the CDR3: TGTGCCAGCAGCGGGACAGGGTCGCTTGCTGGAAACACCATATATTTT. The chain has TRBV14 and TRBJ1-3; 9 nucleotides agree with TRBD1. Germline assignment: CDR1 SGHDN and CDR2 FVKESK. The CDR3 length is 16 residues. Unmatched junction bases numbered 7, after V lost 5 bases and J lost 2 bases.

The gene calls are TRBV7-9 and TRBJ1-6; possible D gene TRBD1, 5 bases. This CDR3 comprises 15 residues. V was shortened by 2 bases and J by 10 bases, with 15 bases between the two germline ends. Germline V gene sequence: CDR1 SEHNR, CDR2 FQNEAQ (reference sequence). The CDR3 DNA follows: TGTGCCAGCAGCTTATCGGGGGGGGTTGGATCACCCCTCCACTTT. As protein: CASSLSGGVGSPLHF.

This sequence joins TRBV5-1 and TRBJ1-4; perhaps TRBD1 as D (5 bases). V lost 0 bases and J 6 bases, leaving 15 bases between the germline ends. Germline CDR1 SGHRS, CDR2 YFSETQ. The CDR3 is 16 amino acids. CDR3 in amino acids: CASSLAEAGGDEKLFF. CDR3 in DNA: TGCGCCAGCAGCTTGGCCGAGGCCGGGGGGGATGAAAAACTGTTTTTT.